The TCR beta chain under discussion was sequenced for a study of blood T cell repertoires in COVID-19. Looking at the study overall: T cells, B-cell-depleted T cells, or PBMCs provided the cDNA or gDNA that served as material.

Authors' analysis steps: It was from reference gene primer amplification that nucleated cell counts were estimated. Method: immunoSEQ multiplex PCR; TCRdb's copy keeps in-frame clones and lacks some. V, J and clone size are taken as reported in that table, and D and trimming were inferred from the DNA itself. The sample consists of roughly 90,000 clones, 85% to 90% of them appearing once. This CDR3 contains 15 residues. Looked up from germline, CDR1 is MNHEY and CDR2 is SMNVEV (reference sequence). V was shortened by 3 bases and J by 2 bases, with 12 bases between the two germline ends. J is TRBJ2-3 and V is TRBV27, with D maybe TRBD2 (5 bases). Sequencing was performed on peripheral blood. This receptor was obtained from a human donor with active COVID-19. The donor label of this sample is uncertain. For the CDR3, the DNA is TGTGCCAGCAGTTTCGCGACGGGGTTCACAGATACGCAGTATTTT. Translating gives CASSFATGFTDTQYF.